This T cell receptor beta chain appears in the sequencing data of a study of blood T cell repertoires in COVID-19. Study background: T cells, B-cell-depleted T cells, or PBMCs provided the cDNA or gDNA that served as material.

Source study methods: Reference gene primer amplification gave nucleated cell count estimates. Using immunoSEQ multiplex PCR, the repertoire was profiled, and TCRdb retains in-frame clones only, with some absent. V and J calls and clone size follow that table, whereas D and trimming were derived from the DNA. The sample lists 200,000 to 300,000 clones; 88% were seen once. With 3 bases clipped from V and 8 bases from J, the junction kept 14 bases outside the gene matches. The germline V gene has CDR1 LNHDA and CDR2 SQIVND (reference sequence). The CDR3 spans 17 residues. The clonotype comes from a man in his fifties or sixties who had recovered from COVID-19. Sequencing was carried out using peripheral blood. The chain employs TRBV19 and TRBJ1-2, with 11 bases identical to TRBD1. CDR3 loop: CASSIWTGGNVGIGYTF. The CDR3 bases are TGTGCCAGTAGTATCTGGACAGGGGGCAATGTAGGTATCGGCTACACCTTC.